Listed below are T cell receptor beta chains from one sample, sequenced in a study of response to subunit inactivated influenza vaccine. TCRdb independently ran MiXCR on the RT-PCR reads; one entry per CDR3 protein. This table has 800,000 to 1,000,000 distinct CDR3 sequences, about 20% appearing once. Sample: PBMCs from blood, taken more than 4 days after vaccination. The receptor set was obtained from a man aged 50 to 60 who received an inactivated influenza vaccine. CDR3s include the opening cysteine and the closing phenylalanine or tryptophan. The order of the fields is CDR3 protein, CDR3 DNA, clone size, V gene, D gene, J gene. A D gene is named only where the DNA matches it firmly. Size is omitted from some rows. Given values are once, few, many or a class for expanded clones.

CDR3aa: CASTKDGTGAGYTF
CDR3nt: TGTGCCAGCACCAAAGACGGGACAGGGGCTGGCTACACCTTC
abundance: once
v_gene: TRBV6-2/TRBV6-3
d_gene: TRBD1
j_gene: TRBJ1-2

CDR3aa: CSAAGQRNTGELFF
CDR3nt: TGCAGCGCCGCGGGACAGAGAAACACCGGGGAGCTGTTTTTT
abundance: few
v_gene: TRBV29-1
d_gene: -
j_gene: TRBJ2-2

CDR3aa: CASSLGRKRLAGVCEQYF
CDR3nt: TGTGCCAGCAGCTTGGGACGGAAAAGACTAGCGGGAGTCTGTGAGCAGTACTTC
abundance: -
v_gene: TRBV12-1
d_gene: -
j_gene: TRBJ2-7

CDR3aa: CAKGSEQFF
CDR3nt: TGTGCCAAGGGTAGTGAGCAGTTCTTC
abundance: -
v_gene: TRBV10-3
d_gene: -
j_gene: TRBJ2-1

CDR3aa: CSARDIVNSYEQYF
CDR3nt: TGCAGTGCTAGAGATATTGTAAACTCCTACGAGCAGTACTTC
abundance: -
v_gene: TRBV20-1
d_gene: -
j_gene: TRBJ2-7

CDR3aa: CSASEQEGLGYTF
CDR3nt: TGCAGTGCCAGCGAGCAGGAAGGTCTTGGCTACACCTTC
abundance: few
v_gene: TRBV20-1
d_gene: -
j_gene: TRBJ1-2

CDR3aa: CASSLFVANQPQHF
CDR3nt: TGTGCCAGCAGTTTATTTGTAGCTAATCAGCCCCAGCATTTT
abundance: -
v_gene: TRBV28
d_gene: -
j_gene: TRBJ1-5

CDR3aa: CASSLEGLSSYNEQFF
CDR3nt: TGTGCCAGCAGCTTAGAAGGGCTCAGCTCCTACAATGAGCAGTTCTTC
abundance: few
v_gene: TRBV7-3
d_gene: -
j_gene: TRBJ2-1

CDR3aa: CATSRDSSTYNEQFF
CDR3nt: TGTGCCACCAGCAGAGATTCCAGTACCTACAATGAGCAGTTCTTC
abundance: -
v_gene: TRBV15
d_gene: -
j_gene: TRBJ2-1

CDR3aa: CASSFFREETQYF
CDR3nt: TGTGCCAGCAGCTTCTTCAGGGAGGAGACCCAGTACTTC
abundance: -
v_gene: TRBV7-2
d_gene: -
j_gene: TRBJ2-5

CDR3aa: CAISRGQGANEQYF
CDR3nt: TGTGCCATCAGTCGCGGACAGGGGGCGAACGAGCAGTACTTC
abundance: -
v_gene: TRBV10-3
d_gene: TRBD1
j_gene: TRBJ2-7

CDR3aa: CSVEGTGGSGYTF
CDR3nt: TGCAGCGTTGAAGGGACAGGGGGTTCTGGCTACACCTTC
abundance: -
v_gene: TRBV29-1
d_gene: TRBD1
j_gene: TRBJ1-2

CDR3aa: CASGTSGQGFPETQYF
CDR3nt: TGTGCCAGCGGAACCTCGGGACAGGGGTTTCCAGAGACCCAGTACTTC
abundance: -
v_gene: TRBV28
d_gene: TRBD1
j_gene: TRBJ2-5

CDR3aa: CASSLAEGYNEQFF
CDR3nt: TGCGCCAGCAGCTTGGCGGAGGGGTACAATGAGCAGTTCTTC
abundance: many
v_gene: TRBV5-1
d_gene: -
j_gene: TRBJ2-1

CDR3aa: CATSGDSSASSSYEQYF
CDR3nt: TGTGCCACCAGTGGGGATTCTAGCGCGTCTAGCTCCTACGAGCAGTACTTC
abundance: few
v_gene: TRBV24-1
d_gene: -
j_gene: TRBJ2-7

CDR3aa: CASSLLVRSTGELFF
CDR3nt: TGTGCCAGCAGCCTCCTCGTCCGCTCCACCGGGGAGCTGTTTTTT
abundance: few
v_gene: TRBV3-1
d_gene: -
j_gene: TRBJ2-2

CDR3aa: CASSETNTGELFF
CDR3nt: TGCGCCAGCAGCGAGACGAACACCGGGGAGCTGTTTTTT
abundance: -
v_gene: TRBV4-3
d_gene: -
j_gene: TRBJ2-2

CDR3aa: CASSQDLAGGSEETQYF
CDR3nt: TGTGCCAGCAGCCAAGATCTAGCGGGGGGCTCCGAAGAGACCCAGTACTTC
abundance: few
v_gene: TRBV4-2
d_gene: TRBD2
j_gene: TRBJ2-5

CDR3aa: CASSDRDRRNQPQHF
CDR3nt: TGTGCCAGCAGCGACCGGGACAGGCGCAATCAGCCCCAGCATTTT
abundance: -
v_gene: TRBV7-8
d_gene: TRBD1
j_gene: TRBJ1-5

CDR3aa: CATSRPGQGVYEQYF
CDR3nt: TGTGCCACCAGCAGACCGGGACAGGGGGTGTACGAGCAGTACTTC
abundance: few
v_gene: TRBV15
d_gene: TRBD1
j_gene: TRBJ2-7

CDR3aa: CASSVDGPNNEQFF
CDR3nt: TGTGCCAGCAGCGTCGACGGGCCCAACAATGAGCAGTTCTTC
abundance: -
v_gene: TRBV9
d_gene: -
j_gene: TRBJ2-1

CDR3aa: CASSLGDQQGEQFF
CDR3nt: TGCGCCAGCAGCTTGGGAGACCAACAGGGGGAACAGTTCTTC
abundance: -
v_gene: TRBV5-1
d_gene: TRBD1
j_gene: TRBJ2-1

CDR3aa: CASSPTTYEQYF
CDR3nt: TGTGCCAGCAGTCCAACGACCTACGAGCAGTACTTC
abundance: many
v_gene: TRBV28
d_gene: -
j_gene: TRBJ2-7

CDR3aa: CASSSPRVELAGPGGYNEQFF
CDR3nt: TGTGCCAGCAGCTCCCCCCGGGTAGAACTAGCGGGACCCGGGGGATACAATGAGCAGTTCTTC
abundance: -
v_gene: TRBV11-2
d_gene: TRBD2
j_gene: TRBJ2-1

CDR3aa: CASSFSVDRYKGEQYF
CDR3nt: TGTGCCAGCAGCTTTTCAGTTGATAGGTACAAAGGCGAGCAGTACTTC
abundance: many
v_gene: TRBV7-2
d_gene: -
j_gene: TRBJ2-7

CDR3aa: CASTLLFGVGYGYTF
CDR3nt: TGCGCCAGCACCCTCCTCTTCGGGGTGGGCTATGGCTACACCTTC
abundance: many
v_gene: TRBV10-2
d_gene: -
j_gene: TRBJ1-2

CDR3aa: CSARDPRESTEAFF
CDR3nt: TGCAGTGCTAGAGATCCCCGGGAAAGCACTGAAGCTTTCTTT
abundance: -
v_gene: TRBV20-1
d_gene: -
j_gene: TRBJ1-1

CDR3aa: CSARDGGLSTDTQYF
CDR3nt: TGCAGTGCTAGAGATGGGGGGCTAAGCACAGATACGCAGTATTTT
abundance: few
v_gene: TRBV20-1
d_gene: -
j_gene: TRBJ2-3

CDR3aa: CASSLGLESSYNEQFF
CDR3nt: TGTGCCAGCAGCTTGGGATTGGAAAGCTCCTACAATGAGCAGTTCTTC
abundance: -
v_gene: TRBV5-5
d_gene: -
j_gene: TRBJ2-1

CDR3aa: CASSYGTGGAYEQYF
CDR3nt: TGTGCCAGCAGTTATGGGACAGGGGGAGCTTACGAGCAGTACTTC
abundance: -
v_gene: TRBV12-3/TRBV12-4
d_gene: TRBD1
j_gene: TRBJ2-7

CDR3aa: CASSISLAPQHF
CDR3nt: TGTGCCAGTAGTATTTCACTTGCGCCCCAGCATTTT
abundance: -
v_gene: TRBV19
d_gene: -
j_gene: TRBJ1-5

CDR3aa: CASSLGGRTYNEQFF
CDR3nt: TGTGCCAGCAGCTTAGGGGGCCGGACCTACAATGAGCAGTTCTTC
abundance: few
v_gene: TRBV5-1
d_gene: TRBD1
j_gene: TRBJ2-1

CDR3aa: CASSKKGQGAYEQYF
CDR3nt: TGTGCCAGCAGCAAAAAAGGACAGGGGGCCTACGAGCAGTACTTC
abundance: few
v_gene: TRBV5-4
d_gene: TRBD1
j_gene: TRBJ2-7

CDR3aa: CASSLSSGGPYEQYF
CDR3nt: TGCGCCAGCAGCCTTTCTAGCGGGGGGCCCTACGAGCAGTACTTC
abundance: few
v_gene: TRBV5-1
d_gene: TRBD2
j_gene: TRBJ2-7

CDR3aa: CASSGAGSRTGELFF
CDR3nt: TGCGCCAGCAGCGGCGCAGGGAGTAGGACCGGGGAGCTGTTTTTT
abundance: few
v_gene: TRBV5-1
d_gene: -
j_gene: TRBJ2-2

CDR3aa: CASSQGGTKIYNEQFF
CDR3nt: TGTGCCAGCAGCCAAGGCGGGACTAAGATTTACAATGAGCAGTTCTTC
abundance: -
v_gene: TRBV3-1
d_gene: TRBD2
j_gene: TRBJ2-1

CDR3aa: CSARLRAVTYEQYF
CDR3nt: TGCAGTGCTAGGCTGAGAGCGGTAACCTACGAGCAGTACTTC
abundance: few
v_gene: TRBV20-1
d_gene: -
j_gene: TRBJ2-7

CDR3aa: CASSSGQGASYNEQFF
CDR3nt: TGTGCCAGCAGCTCGGGACAGGGGGCGTCCTACAATGAGCAGTTCTTC
abundance: -
v_gene: TRBV7-9
d_gene: TRBD1
j_gene: TRBJ2-1

CDR3aa: CASSVGEAQYF
CDR3nt: TGTGCCAGCAGCGTAGGGGAGGCCCAGTACTTC
abundance: -
v_gene: TRBV9
d_gene: -
j_gene: TRBJ2-5

CDR3aa: CASSSRTGVLYGYTF
CDR3nt: TGTGCCAGCAGTTCCCGGACAGGGGTTTTATACGGCTACACCTTC
abundance: -
v_gene: TRBV12-3/TRBV12-4
d_gene: TRBD1
j_gene: TRBJ1-2

CDR3aa: CASSLGVAEITDTQYF
CDR3nt: TGTGCCAGCAGCTTAGGGGTAGCGGAAATCACAGATACGCAGTATTTT
abundance: -
v_gene: TRBV7-9
d_gene: -
j_gene: TRBJ2-3

CDR3aa: CASSWTSSHEQFF
CDR3nt: TGTGCCAGCAGTTGGACTAGCTCCCATGAGCAGTTCTTC
abundance: -
v_gene: TRBV6-2/TRBV6-3
d_gene: TRBD2
j_gene: TRBJ2-1

CDR3aa: CASSHSNDIQYF
CDR3nt: TGTGCCAGCAGCCATTCGAATGACATTCAGTACTTC
abundance: few
v_gene: TRBV7-2
d_gene: -
j_gene: TRBJ2-4

CDR3aa: CASSPKMSGRDSYEQYF
CDR3nt: TGTGCTAGCAGCCCTAAGATGTCTGGCAGGGACTCCTACGAGCAGTACTTC
abundance: few
v_gene: TRBV7-7
d_gene: -
j_gene: TRBJ2-7

CDR3aa: CASSATGAKNIQYF
CDR3nt: TGTGCCAGCAGCGCCACTGGCGCCAAAAACATTCAGTACTTC
abundance: once
v_gene: TRBV5-5
d_gene: -
j_gene: TRBJ2-4

CDR3aa: CAISPTSGNLETQYF
CDR3nt: TGTGCCATCAGTCCGACTAGCGGGAATTTGGAGACCCAGTACTTC
abundance: few
v_gene: TRBV10-3
d_gene: TRBD2
j_gene: TRBJ2-5

CDR3aa: CSARPRYLVNYEQYF
CDR3nt: TGCAGTGCTAGGCCGCGGTACTTGGTTAACTACGAGCAGTACTTC
abundance: few
v_gene: TRBV20-1
d_gene: -
j_gene: TRBJ2-7

CDR3aa: CASSPLAGINEQFF
CDR3nt: TGTGCCAGCAGCCCACTAGCGGGAATCAATGAGCAGTTCTTC
abundance: -
v_gene: TRBV7-2
d_gene: TRBD2
j_gene: TRBJ2-1

CDR3aa: CASSPPRAGELFF
CDR3nt: TGTGCCAGCAGTCCCCCGCGGGCCGGGGAGCTGTTTTTT
abundance: -
v_gene: TRBV28
d_gene: -
j_gene: TRBJ2-2

CDR3aa: CSAETGGSEKLFF
CDR3nt: TGCAGTGCCGAGACAGGGGGGAGTGAAAAACTGTTTTTT
abundance: -
v_gene: TRBV20-1
d_gene: TRBD1
j_gene: TRBJ1-4

CDR3aa: CASSLVGRIGNTEAFF
CDR3nt: TGTGCCAGCAGCTTAGTCGGTAGAATCGGGAACACTGAAGCTTTCTTT
abundance: -
v_gene: TRBV7-2
d_gene: -
j_gene: TRBJ1-1

CDR3aa: CSVGGPYNEQFF
CDR3nt: TGCAGCGTTGGGGGTCCCTACAATGAGCAGTTCTTC
abundance: few
v_gene: TRBV29-1
d_gene: -
j_gene: TRBJ2-1

CDR3aa: CASSLRLAGGFYEQYF
CDR3nt: TGTGCCAGCAGCCTCCGACTAGCGGGAGGGTTCTACGAGCAGTACTTC
abundance: -
v_gene: TRBV5-8
d_gene: TRBD2
j_gene: TRBJ2-7